This is a list of T cell receptor beta chains from one sample in a study of post-analysis software for immune sequencing data. TCRdb passed the PCR reads through MiXCR, listing each CDR3 protein once. Found here are about 810,000 distinct CDR3 sequences, roughly 50% of them singletons; the top ten hold around 4.5%. Input material: blood. The receptors stem from a girl between 5 and 17 years old with multiple sclerosis. Both conserved end residues are part of each CDR3. The order of the fields is clone size, V gene, J gene, D gene, CDR3 DNA, CDR3 protein. The D gene is left open where the match is weak. Clone size is not always given. Where it is, it says once, few, many or a class for expanded clones.

clone_size: NA; v_call: TRBV7-9; j_call: TRBJ2-3; d_call: NA; cdr3_nt: TGTGCCAGCAGAGTATCCGGGAGTAGCACAGATACGCAGTATTTT; cdr3_aa: CASRVSGSSTDTQYF
clone_size: NA; v_call: TRBV12-3/TRBV12-4; j_call: TRBJ2-2; d_call: NA; cdr3_nt: TGTGCCAGCACCCGGGAAACGGGGGCCGCTAAGTCCGGGGAGCGGTTTTTT; cdr3_aa: CASTRETGAAKSGERFF
clone_size: few; v_call: TRBV12-3/TRBV12-4; j_call: TRBJ2-3; d_call: TRBD2; cdr3_nt: TGTGCCAGCAGCCCGACTAGCGGGAGGGGAGATACGCAGTATTTT; cdr3_aa: CASSPTSGRGDTQYF
clone_size: once; v_call: TRBV29-1; j_call: TRBJ1-4; d_call: TRBD1; cdr3_nt: TGCAGCGTTGCCAGGACAGGGAATAGCAAACTGTTTTTT; cdr3_aa: CSVARTGNSKLFF
clone_size: NA; v_call: TRBV29-1; j_call: TRBJ2-7; d_call: NA; cdr3_nt: TGCAGCGTGAAGACAGGAGCCTCCTACGAGCAGTACTTC; cdr3_aa: CSVKTGASYEQYF
clone_size: NA; v_call: TRBV20-1; j_call: TRBJ2-1; d_call: TRBD2; cdr3_nt: TGCAGTGCTAGTAAGACTAGCGGGAGCAGGAATGAGCAGTTCTTC; cdr3_aa: CSASKTSGSRNEQFF
clone_size: NA; v_call: TRBV3-1; j_call: TRBJ1-1; d_call: NA; cdr3_nt: TGTGCCAGCAGCCAAGGGACAGTAAATGCTTTCTTT; cdr3_aa: CASSQGTVNAFF
clone_size: few; v_call: TRBV9; j_call: TRBJ2-4; d_call: NA; cdr3_nt: TGTGCCAGCAGCTCCCGCAAGGTAGCGAACAATTCCGCCGTAGCCAAAAACATTCAGTACTTC; cdr3_aa: CASSSRKVANNSAVAKNIQYF
clone_size: NA; v_call: TRBV6-2/TRBV6-3; j_call: TRBJ2-3; d_call: NA; cdr3_nt: TGTGCCAGCAGCCACGGAGGGGTAGGGGCAGATACGCAGTATTTT; cdr3_aa: CASSHGGVGADTQYF
clone_size: NA; v_call: TRBV29-1; j_call: TRBJ1-2; d_call: NA; cdr3_nt: TGCAGCGTTGTTCGACAGGAGGCCCTCAACTATGGCTACACCTTC; cdr3_aa: CSVVRQEALNYGYTF
clone_size: NA; v_call: TRBV4-1; j_call: TRBJ1-2; d_call: NA; cdr3_nt: TGCGCCAGCAGCCAAGCCGGGGCGCCTCATGGCTACACCTTC; cdr3_aa: CASSQAGAPHGYTF
clone_size: NA; v_call: TRBV10-3; j_call: TRBJ2-7; d_call: NA; cdr3_nt: TGTGCCCCGATTTCGGACGGCACCTACGAGCAGTACTTC; cdr3_aa: CAPISDGTYEQYF
clone_size: NA; v_call: TRBV20-1; j_call: TRBJ2-7; d_call: NA; cdr3_nt: TGCAGTGCGAGGGGGGAGGAGGACGAGCAGTACTTC; cdr3_aa: CSARGEEDEQYF
clone_size: NA; v_call: TRBV20-1; j_call: TRBJ1-2; d_call: TRBD1; cdr3_nt: TGCAGTGCCCCTGGACAGGGTACAGACTATGGCTACACCTTC; cdr3_aa: CSAPGQGTDYGYTF
clone_size: NA; v_call: TRBV7-3; j_call: TRBJ2-1; d_call: NA; cdr3_nt: TGTGCCAGCAGCGCATTAGGGGGGTACAATGAGCAGTTCTTC; cdr3_aa: CASSALGGYNEQFF
clone_size: NA; v_call: TRBV12-3/TRBV12-4; j_call: TRBJ2-7; d_call: NA; cdr3_nt: TGTGCCAGCAGACTCCCGGACGGTATTAATTACGAGCAGTACTTC; cdr3_aa: CASRLPDGINYEQYF
clone_size: once; v_call: TRBV20-1; j_call: TRBJ2-7; d_call: NA; cdr3_nt: TGCAGTGCTTATCAGGACCCGGGCTCCTACGAGCAGTACTTC; cdr3_aa: CSAYQDPGSYEQYF
clone_size: few; v_call: TRBV5-5; j_call: TRBJ1-6; d_call: NA; cdr3_nt: TGTGCCAGCAGCCCCAGGGTATCCCCTTCACCCCTCCACTTT; cdr3_aa: CASSPRVSPSPLHF
clone_size: few; v_call: TRBV11-3; j_call: TRBJ2-2; d_call: NA; cdr3_nt: TGTGCCAGCAGCTACCACTCCACCGGGGAGCTGTTTTTT; cdr3_aa: CASSYHSTGELFF
clone_size: NA; v_call: TRBV10-2; j_call: TRBJ1-5; d_call: TRBD1; cdr3_nt: TGCGCCACCTCAAACAGGGGGAGCAATCAGCCCCAGCATTTT; cdr3_aa: CATSNRGSNQPQHF
clone_size: NA; v_call: TRBV27; j_call: TRBJ2-7; d_call: TRBD2; cdr3_nt: TGTGCCAGCAGGGGCAGTGGGGGGGCCTACGAGCAGTACTTC; cdr3_aa: CASRGSGGAYEQYF
clone_size: NA; v_call: TRBV20-1; j_call: TRBJ1-1; d_call: TRBD1; cdr3_nt: TGCAGTGCTGTCCCGGGACAGGGTTATCGGGACACTGAAGCTTTCTTT; cdr3_aa: CSAVPGQGYRDTEAFF
clone_size: NA; v_call: TRBV5-1; j_call: TRBJ1-2; d_call: NA; cdr3_nt: TGCGCCAGCAGCTGGGTGGGAACGATTAACTATGGCTACACCTTC; cdr3_aa: CASSWVGTINYGYTF
clone_size: NA; v_call: TRBV29-1; j_call: TRBJ1-2; d_call: NA; cdr3_nt: TGCAGCGTTGAAGACTGGGTTAACTATGGCTACACCTTC; cdr3_aa: CSVEDWVNYGYTF
clone_size: few; v_call: TRBV5-1; j_call: TRBJ1-2; d_call: NA; cdr3_nt: TGCGCCAGCAGCGTGACAGGTCCCATTCGGTATGGCTACACCTTC; cdr3_aa: CASSVTGPIRYGYTF
clone_size: few; v_call: TRBV12-5; j_call: TRBJ2-4; d_call: NA; cdr3_nt: TGTGCTAGTGCCATTGGCGCGCAGTACTTC; cdr3_aa: CASAIGAQYF
clone_size: NA; v_call: TRBV18; j_call: TRBJ2-1; d_call: NA; cdr3_nt: TGTGCCAGCTCACTGTTTCGGGACAATGAGCAGTTCTTC; cdr3_aa: CASSLFRDNEQFF
clone_size: few; v_call: TRBV7-3; j_call: TRBJ1-6; d_call: NA; cdr3_nt: TGTGCCAGCAGCTCCGAGTATAATTCACCCCTCCACTTT; cdr3_aa: CASSSEYNSPLHF
clone_size: NA; v_call: TRBV5-1; j_call: TRBJ2-5; d_call: TRBD1; cdr3_nt: TGCGCCAGCAGCTTGGACGGACAGGCGGCCGTGTTGGAGTACTTC; cdr3_aa: CASSLDGQAAVLEYF
clone_size: NA; v_call: TRBV10-3; j_call: TRBJ1-2; d_call: NA; cdr3_nt: TGTGCCACCCAAGGGTCCGAGACTAACTATGGCTACACCTTC; cdr3_aa: CATQGSETNYGYTF
clone_size: NA; v_call: TRBV7-3; j_call: TRBJ2-5; d_call: NA; cdr3_nt: TGTGCCAGCAGTTTGTTTGGTGGGGAAGAGACCCAGTACTTC; cdr3_aa: CASSLFGGEETQYF
clone_size: NA; v_call: TRBV3-1; j_call: TRBJ2-1; d_call: NA; cdr3_nt: TGTGCCAGCAGCCATCGGGAAAGGTCCTACAATGAGCAGTTCTTC; cdr3_aa: CASSHRERSYNEQFF
clone_size: NA; v_call: TRBV29-1; j_call: TRBJ2-2; d_call: TRBD2; cdr3_nt: TGCAGCGTTAGTAGCGGGGGGCCAGCCGAGGAGCTGTTTTTT; cdr3_aa: CSVSSGGPAEELFF
clone_size: NA; v_call: TRBV7-9; j_call: TRBJ2-3; d_call: TRBD2; cdr3_nt: TGTGCCAGCAGCTTACGATCTAGCGGGTACACAGATACGCAGTATTTT; cdr3_aa: CASSLRSSGYTDTQYF
clone_size: few; v_call: TRBV7-3; j_call: TRBJ2-3; d_call: NA; cdr3_nt: TGTGCCAGCAGCCGGGTAGGAGGATACACAGATACGCAGTATTTT; cdr3_aa: CASSRVGGYTDTQYF
clone_size: NA; v_call: TRBV7-9; j_call: TRBJ2-1; d_call: NA; cdr3_nt: TGTGCCAGCAGCCCACCGCCCGGGACTGGGTCTAATGAGCAGTTCTTC; cdr3_aa: CASSPPPGTGSNEQFF
clone_size: NA; v_call: TRBV20-1; j_call: TRBJ1-2; d_call: NA; cdr3_nt: TGCAGTGCTAGAGATGTGGGGAACAACTATGGCTACACCTTC; cdr3_aa: CSARDVGNNYGYTF
clone_size: few; v_call: TRBV19; j_call: TRBJ1-5; d_call: TRBD1; cdr3_nt: TGTGCCAGTAGAGACAGGGATGCTCAGCCCCAGCATTTT; cdr3_aa: CASRDRDAQPQHF
clone_size: NA; v_call: TRBV11-3; j_call: TRBJ2-3; d_call: NA; cdr3_nt: TGTGCCAGCAGCCAAGGGATTCACACAGATACGCAGTATTTT; cdr3_aa: CASSQGIHTDTQYF
clone_size: few; v_call: TRBV6-5; j_call: TRBJ2-7; d_call: TRBD1; cdr3_nt: TGTGCCAGCAGTTACGGGACAGGAATTACCTACGAGCAGTACTTC; cdr3_aa: CASSYGTGITYEQYF
clone_size: once; v_call: TRBV29-1; j_call: TRBJ2-6; d_call: NA; cdr3_nt: TGCAGCGTTGGGCTGGAGGCGCCCAGCTCTGGGGCCAACGTCCTGACTTTC; cdr3_aa: CSVGLEAPSSGANVLTF
clone_size: few; v_call: TRBV9; j_call: TRBJ1-4; d_call: NA; cdr3_nt: TGTGCCAGCAGCCCTCGCGCCCCGAATGAAAAACTGTTTTTT; cdr3_aa: CASSPRAPNEKLFF
clone_size: NA; v_call: TRBV5-1; j_call: TRBJ2-1; d_call: TRBD2; cdr3_nt: TGCGCCAGCAGCTTGGCCTCCAAAGCGGGAGCCGGAAATGAGCAGTTCTTC; cdr3_aa: CASSLASKAGAGNEQFF
clone_size: NA; v_call: TRBV20-1; j_call: TRBJ2-7; d_call: TRBD2; cdr3_nt: TGCAGTGCCGATGTCCCCGGGGCTAGCGGGAGCTACGAGCAGTACTTC; cdr3_aa: CSADVPGASGSYEQYF
clone_size: few; v_call: TRBV30; j_call: TRBJ1-2; d_call: NA; cdr3_nt: TGTGCCTGGAAGTCCCTCGAGGGCTACACCTTC; cdr3_aa: CAWKSLEGYTF
clone_size: few; v_call: TRBV25-1; j_call: TRBJ1-6; d_call: TRBD1; cdr3_nt: TGTGCCGCCAGGGACAGGGAGAATTCACCCCTCCACTTT; cdr3_aa: CAARDRENSPLHF
clone_size: NA; v_call: TRBV5-1; j_call: TRBJ2-7; d_call: NA; cdr3_nt: TGCGCCAGCAGCTTGGGACAGGCTACAGACTACGAGCAGTACTTC; cdr3_aa: CASSLGQATDYEQYF
clone_size: few; v_call: TRBV5-1; j_call: TRBJ2-2; d_call: NA; cdr3_nt: TGCGCCAGCGACGTGTCCGGGGAGCTGTTTTTT; cdr3_aa: CASDVSGELFF
clone_size: NA; v_call: TRBV10-3; j_call: TRBJ1-2; d_call: TRBD1; cdr3_nt: TGTGCCATCAGTGACTGGACAGGGGACTATGGCTACACCTTC; cdr3_aa: CAISDWTGDYGYTF
clone_size: few; v_call: TRBV10-3; j_call: TRBJ2-7; d_call: NA; cdr3_nt: TGTGCCACCACAAGAAGGGACGCCAACGAGCAGTACTTC; cdr3_aa: CATTRRDANEQYF
clone_size: NA; v_call: TRBV27; j_call: TRBJ2-7; d_call: NA; cdr3_nt: TGTGCCAGCAGTTTAAGAGCAGGGTTATACGAGCAGTACTTC; cdr3_aa: CASSLRAGLYEQYF
clone_size: many; v_call: TRBV29-1; j_call: TRBJ1-5; d_call: TRBD1; cdr3_nt: TGCAGCGTTTGGGACAGGGGCAATCAGCCCCAGCATTTT; cdr3_aa: CSVWDRGNQPQHF
clone_size: many; v_call: TRBV20-1; j_call: TRBJ2-7; d_call: NA; cdr3_nt: TGCAGTGTAAGGTCCGCAGGGGCATACGAGCAGTACTTC; cdr3_aa: CSVRSAGAYEQYF